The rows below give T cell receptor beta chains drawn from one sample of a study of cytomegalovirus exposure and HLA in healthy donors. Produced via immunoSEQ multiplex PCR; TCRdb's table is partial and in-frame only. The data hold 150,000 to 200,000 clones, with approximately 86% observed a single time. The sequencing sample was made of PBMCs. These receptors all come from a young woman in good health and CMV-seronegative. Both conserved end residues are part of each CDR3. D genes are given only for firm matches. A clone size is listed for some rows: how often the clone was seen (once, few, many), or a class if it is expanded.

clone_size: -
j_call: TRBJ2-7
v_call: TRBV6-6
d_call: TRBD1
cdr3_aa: CASSYLDRDEQYF
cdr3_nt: TGTGCCAGCAGTTACTTGGACAGGGACGAGCAGTACTTC

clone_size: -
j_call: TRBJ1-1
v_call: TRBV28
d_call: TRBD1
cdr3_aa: CATSGTGVLAFF
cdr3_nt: TGTGCCACCTCCGGGACAGGGGTATTAGCTTTCTTT

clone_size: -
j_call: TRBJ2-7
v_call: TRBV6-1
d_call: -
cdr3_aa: CASSTVSYEQYF
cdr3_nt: TGTGCCAGCAGTACAGTCTCCTACGAGCAGTACTTC

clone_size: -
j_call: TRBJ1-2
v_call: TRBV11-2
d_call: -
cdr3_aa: CASSQDRLDYGYTF
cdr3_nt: TGTGCCAGCAGCCAAGACAGACTTGACTATGGCTACACCTTC

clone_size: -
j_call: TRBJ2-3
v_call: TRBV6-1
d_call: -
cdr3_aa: CASSEEQGLLSTDTQYF
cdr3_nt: TGTGCCAGCAGTGAAGAGCAGGGCCTCCTTAGCACAGATACGCAGTATTTT

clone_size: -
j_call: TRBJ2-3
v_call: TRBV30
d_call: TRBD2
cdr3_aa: CAVCLAVRTDTQYF
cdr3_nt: TGTGCCGTGTGCCTAGCGGTCCGCACAGATACGCAGTATTTT

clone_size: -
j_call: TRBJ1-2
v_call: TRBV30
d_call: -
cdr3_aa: CAWSVAPVISSYGYTF
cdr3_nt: TGTGCCTGGAGTGTAGCCCCGGTAATATCTTCCTATGGCTACACCTTC

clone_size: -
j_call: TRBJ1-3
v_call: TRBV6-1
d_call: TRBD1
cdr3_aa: CASRPGTVGNTIYF
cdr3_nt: TGTGCCAGCAGGCCCGGGACAGTTGGAAACACCATATATTTT

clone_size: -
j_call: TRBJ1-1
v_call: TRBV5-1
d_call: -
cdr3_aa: CASSQGPGSTEAFF
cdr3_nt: TGCGCCAGCAGCCAAGGGCCCGGGAGCACTGAAGCTTTCTTT

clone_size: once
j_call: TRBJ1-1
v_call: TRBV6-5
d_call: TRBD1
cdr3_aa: CASSSRQGDINTEAFF
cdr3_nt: TGTGCCAGCAGTTCCCGACAGGGAGATATAAACACTGAAGCTTTCTTT

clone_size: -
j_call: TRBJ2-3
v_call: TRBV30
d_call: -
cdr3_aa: CAWTRGGRTSTDTQYF
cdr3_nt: TGTGCCTGGACGAGAGGGGGACGGACTAGCACAGATACGCAGTATTTT

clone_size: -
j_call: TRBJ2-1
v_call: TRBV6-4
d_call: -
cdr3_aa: CASSEGATHNEQFF
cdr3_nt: TGTGCCAGCAGTGAGGGGGCTACTCACAATGAGCAGTTCTTC

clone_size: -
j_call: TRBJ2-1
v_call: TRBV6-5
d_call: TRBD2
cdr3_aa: CASSYRGGGHNEQFF
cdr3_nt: TGTGCCAGCAGTTACCGCGGGGGGGGGCACAATGAGCAGTTCTTC

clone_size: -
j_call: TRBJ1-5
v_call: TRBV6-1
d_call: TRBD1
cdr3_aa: CASSEAGTGGRQPQHF
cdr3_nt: TGTGCCAGCAGTGAAGCAGGAACAGGGGGCCGTCAGCCCCAGCATTTT

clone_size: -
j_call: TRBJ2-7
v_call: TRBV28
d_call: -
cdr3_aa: CASLVNYEQYF
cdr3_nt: TGTGCCAGTCTAGTAAACTACGAGCAGTACTTC

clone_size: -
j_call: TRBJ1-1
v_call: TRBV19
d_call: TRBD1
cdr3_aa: CASSILGQGHTEAFF
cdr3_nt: TGTGCCAGTAGTATACTCGGACAGGGCCACACTGAAGCTTTCTTT

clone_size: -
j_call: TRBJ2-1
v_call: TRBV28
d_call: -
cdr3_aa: CASSSPITLVPNDEQFF
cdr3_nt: TGTGCCAGCAGTTCCCCAATAACCCTGGTCCCTAATGATGAGCAGTTCTTC

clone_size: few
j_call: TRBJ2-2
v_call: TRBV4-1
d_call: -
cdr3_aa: CASSHFRDSFTGELFF
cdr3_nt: TGCGCCAGCAGCCACTTCAGGGACTCCTTCACCGGGGAGCTGTTTTTT

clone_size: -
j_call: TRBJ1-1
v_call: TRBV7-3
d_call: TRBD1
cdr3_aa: CASSLAGGWEAFF
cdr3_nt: TGTGCCAGCAGCTTAGCAGGGGGCTGGGAAGCTTTCTTT

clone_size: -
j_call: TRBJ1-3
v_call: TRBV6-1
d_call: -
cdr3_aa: CASSSRESSGNTIYF
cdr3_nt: TGTGCCAGCAGCTCCCGGGAAAGCTCTGGAAACACCATATATTTT

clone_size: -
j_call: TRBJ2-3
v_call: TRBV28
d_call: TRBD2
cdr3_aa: CASRGTSGGGKYF
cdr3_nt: TGTGCCAGCAGAGGGACTAGCGGGGGGGGGAAGTATTTT

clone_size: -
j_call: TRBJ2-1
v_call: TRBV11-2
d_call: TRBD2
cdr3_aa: CASSLGGGILYNEQFF
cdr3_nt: TGTGCCAGCAGCTTAGGGGGGGGGATCTTATACAATGAGCAGTTCTTC

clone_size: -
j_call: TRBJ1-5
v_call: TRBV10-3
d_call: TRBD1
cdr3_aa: CAISEGTGKNQPQHF
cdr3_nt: TGTGCCATCAGTGAGGGGACAGGGAAAAATCAGCCCCAGCATTTT